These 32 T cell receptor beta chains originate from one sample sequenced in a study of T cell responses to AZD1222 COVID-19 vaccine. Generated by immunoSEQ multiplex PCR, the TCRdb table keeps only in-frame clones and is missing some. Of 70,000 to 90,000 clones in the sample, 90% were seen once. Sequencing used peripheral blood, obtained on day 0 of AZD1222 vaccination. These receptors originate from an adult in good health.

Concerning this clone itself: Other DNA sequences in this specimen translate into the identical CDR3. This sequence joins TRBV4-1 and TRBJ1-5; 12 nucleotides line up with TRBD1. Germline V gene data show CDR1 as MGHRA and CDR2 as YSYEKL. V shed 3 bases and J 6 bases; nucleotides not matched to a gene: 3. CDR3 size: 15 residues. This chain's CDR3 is CASSQGQGASQPQHF. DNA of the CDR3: TGCGCCAGCAGCCAGGGACAGGGGGCGAGTCAGCCCCAGCATTTT.

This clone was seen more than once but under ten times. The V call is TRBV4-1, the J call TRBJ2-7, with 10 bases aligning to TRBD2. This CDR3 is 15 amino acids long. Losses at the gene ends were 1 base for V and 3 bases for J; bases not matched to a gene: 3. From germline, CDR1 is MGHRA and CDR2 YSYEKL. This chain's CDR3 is CASSQASGGSYEQYF. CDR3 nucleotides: TGCGCCAGCAGCCAAGCTAGCGGGGGAAGCTACGAGCAGTACTTC.

Here the CDR3 DNA reads TGTGCCAGCAGTCAGTCTCGGGGGGCCCGTGGGGGCTACACCTTC. Its protein product is CASSQSRGARGGYTF. This chain joins TRBV2 and TRBJ1-2; a possible D gene is TRBD1 (6 bases). Trimming pared 5 bases from V and 8 bases from J, leaving 21 bases between. This CDR3 spans 15 amino acids. CDR1 is SNHLY and CDR2 is FYNNEI in the germline V gene.

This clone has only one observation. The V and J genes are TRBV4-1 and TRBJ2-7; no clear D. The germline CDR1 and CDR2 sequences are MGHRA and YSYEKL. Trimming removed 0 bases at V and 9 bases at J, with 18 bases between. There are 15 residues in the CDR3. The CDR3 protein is CASSQDLRPVMGQYF. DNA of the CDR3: TGCGCCAGCAGCCAAGATCTCAGACCGGTTATGGGGCAGTACTTC.

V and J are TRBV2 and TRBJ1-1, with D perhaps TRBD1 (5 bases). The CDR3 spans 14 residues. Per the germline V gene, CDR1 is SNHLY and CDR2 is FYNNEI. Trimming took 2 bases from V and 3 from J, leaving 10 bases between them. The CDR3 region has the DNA TGTGCCAGCAGTGAATCGGGGGGTTACACTGAAGCTTTCTTT. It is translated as CASSESGGYTEAFF.

CDR3 residues: CASSPSGAGAGNTIYF. The CDR3, as DNA: TGTGCCAGCTCACCGTCAGGGGCCGGGGCTGGAAACACCATATATTTT. The J gene is TRBJ1-3, the V gene TRBV18, with D possibly matching TRBD1 (6 bases). V lost 3 bases, J lost 2 bases, and 14 bases lay in between. The CDR3 totals 16 residues. Germline V lookup: CDR1 KGHSH, CDR2 LQKENI.

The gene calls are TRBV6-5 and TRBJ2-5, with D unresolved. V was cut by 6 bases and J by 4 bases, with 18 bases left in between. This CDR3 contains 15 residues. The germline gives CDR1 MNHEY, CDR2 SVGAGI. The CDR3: CASRPRQSGRETQYF. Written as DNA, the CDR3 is TGTGCCAGCAGACCGAGGCAATCCGGGCGAGAGACCCAGTACTTC.

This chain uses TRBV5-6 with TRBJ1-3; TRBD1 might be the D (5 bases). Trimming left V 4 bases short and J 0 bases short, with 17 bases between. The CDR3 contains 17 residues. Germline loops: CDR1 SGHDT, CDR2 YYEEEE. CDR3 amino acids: CASSGERTPTSGNTIYF. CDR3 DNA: TGTGCCAGCAGCGGGGAAAGGACACCAACCTCTGGAAACACCATATATTTT.

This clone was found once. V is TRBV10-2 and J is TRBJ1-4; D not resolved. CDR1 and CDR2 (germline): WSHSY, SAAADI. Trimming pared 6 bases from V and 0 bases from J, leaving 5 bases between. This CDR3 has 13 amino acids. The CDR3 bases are TGCGCCAGCAGGGGAGCAACTAATGAAAAACTGTTTTTT. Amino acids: CASRGATNEKLFF.

The CDR3: CASSNRDTYEQYF. CDR3 sequence (DNA): TGCGCCAGCAGCAACCGGGACACTTACGAGCAGTACTTC. The rearrangement uses TRBV5-1 and TRBJ2-7; D may be TRBD1 (6 bases). The germline CDR1 and CDR2 sequences are SGHRS and YFSETQ. The CDR3 spans 13 residues. Trimming cost V 4 bases and J 4 bases, with 12 bases left between them.

CDR3 bases: TGTGCCAGTAGTATTGTAGGGGTAAATTCACCCCTCCACTTT. Translated, it gives CASSIVGVNSPLHF. J is TRBJ1-6 and V is TRBV19; a weak D match, TRBD1 (5 bases). CDR1 and CDR2 (germline): LNHDA, SQIVND (reference sequence). This CDR3 region has 14 residues. Trimming removed 3 bases from V and 7 bases from J, with 10 bases in between.

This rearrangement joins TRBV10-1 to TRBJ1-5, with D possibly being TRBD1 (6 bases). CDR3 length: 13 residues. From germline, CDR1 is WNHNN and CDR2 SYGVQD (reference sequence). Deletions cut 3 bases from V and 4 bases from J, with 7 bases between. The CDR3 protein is CASSDQGNQPQHF. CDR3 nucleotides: TGCGCCAGCAGTGACCAGGGGAATCAGCCCCAGCATTTT.

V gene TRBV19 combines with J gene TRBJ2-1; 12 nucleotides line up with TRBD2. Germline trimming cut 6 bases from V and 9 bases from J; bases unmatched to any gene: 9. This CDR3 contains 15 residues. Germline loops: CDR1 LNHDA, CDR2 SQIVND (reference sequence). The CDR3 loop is CASSGFGLAGTEQFF. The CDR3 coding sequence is TGTGCCAGTAGCGGGTTCGGACTAGCGGGAACTGAGCAGTTCTTC.

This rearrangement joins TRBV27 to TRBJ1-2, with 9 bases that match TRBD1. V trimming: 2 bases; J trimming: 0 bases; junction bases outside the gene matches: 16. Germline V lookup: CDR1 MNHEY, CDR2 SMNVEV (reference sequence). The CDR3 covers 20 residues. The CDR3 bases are TGTGCCAGCAGTTTAGGAGGGGGGACAGGGATGCCAGGGGCTAACTATGGCTACACCTTC. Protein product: CASSLGGGTGMPGANYGYTF.

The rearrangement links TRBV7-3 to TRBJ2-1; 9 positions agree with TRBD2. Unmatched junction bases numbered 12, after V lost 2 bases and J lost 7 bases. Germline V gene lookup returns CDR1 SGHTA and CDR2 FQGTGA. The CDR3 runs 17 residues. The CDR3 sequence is CASSLAGGLRVGNEQFF. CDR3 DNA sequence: TGTGCCAGCAGCTTAGCGGGAGGGCTACGGGTAGGGAATGAGCAGTTCTTC.

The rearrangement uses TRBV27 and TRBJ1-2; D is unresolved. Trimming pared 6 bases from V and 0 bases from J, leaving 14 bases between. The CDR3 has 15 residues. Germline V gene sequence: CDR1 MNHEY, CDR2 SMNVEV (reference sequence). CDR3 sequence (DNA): TGTGCCAGCAGGGGCGGCAACGGAACTAACTATGGCTACACCTTC. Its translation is CASRGGNGTNYGYTF.

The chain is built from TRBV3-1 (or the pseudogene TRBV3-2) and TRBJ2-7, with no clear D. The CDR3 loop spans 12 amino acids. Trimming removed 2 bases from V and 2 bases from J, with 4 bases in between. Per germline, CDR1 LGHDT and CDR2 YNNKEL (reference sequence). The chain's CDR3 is CASSQRPYEQYF. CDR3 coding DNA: TGTGCCAGCAGCCAAAGACCCTACGAGCAGTACTTC.

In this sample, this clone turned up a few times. The CDR3 loop reads CASSLDGDNQPQHF. DNA of the CDR3: TGCGCCAGCAGCTTGGACGGCGACAATCAGCCCCAGCATTTT. The chain has TRBV5-1 and TRBJ1-5, with unresolved D. V lost 0 bases and J 3 bases, leaving 7 bases between the germline ends. Germline V gene lookup returns CDR1 SGHRS and CDR2 YFSETQ. CDR3 size: 14 residues. Variable domain in full (rest from reference TRBV5-1 and TRBJ1-5): KAGVTQTPRYLIKTRGQQVTLSCSPISGHRSVSWYQQTPGQGLQFLFEYFSETQRNKGNFPGRFSGRQFSNSRSEMNVSTLELGDSALYLCASSLDGDNQPQHFGDGTRLSIL.

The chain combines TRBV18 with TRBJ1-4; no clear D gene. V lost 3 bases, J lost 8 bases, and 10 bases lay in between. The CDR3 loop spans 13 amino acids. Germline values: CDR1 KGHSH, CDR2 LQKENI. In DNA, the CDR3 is TGTGCCAGCTCACCGCCCGCCACAGAAAAACTGTTTTTT. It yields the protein CASSPPATEKLFF.

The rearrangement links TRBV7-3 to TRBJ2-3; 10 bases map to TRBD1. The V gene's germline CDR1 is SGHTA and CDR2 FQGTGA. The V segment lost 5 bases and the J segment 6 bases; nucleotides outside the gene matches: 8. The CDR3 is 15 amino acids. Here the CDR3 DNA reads TGTGCCAGCAGCCTACCGGGACAGGGGAGGGATACGCAGTATTTT. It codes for CASSLPGQGRDTQYF.

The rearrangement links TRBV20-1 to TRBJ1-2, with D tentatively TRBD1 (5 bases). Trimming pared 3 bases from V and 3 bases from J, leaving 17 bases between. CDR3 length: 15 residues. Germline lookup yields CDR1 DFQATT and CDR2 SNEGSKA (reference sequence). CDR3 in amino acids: CSASKGVWGYYGYTF. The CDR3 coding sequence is TGCAGTGCTAGTAAGGGTGTCTGGGGCTACTATGGCTACACCTTC.

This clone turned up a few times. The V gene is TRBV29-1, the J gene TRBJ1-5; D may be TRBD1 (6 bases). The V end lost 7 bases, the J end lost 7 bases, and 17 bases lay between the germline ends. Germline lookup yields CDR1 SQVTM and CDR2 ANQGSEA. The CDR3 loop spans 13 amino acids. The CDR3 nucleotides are TGCAGCGCATATACAGGGAAGGACCAGCCCCAGCATTTT. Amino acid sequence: CSAYTGKDQPQHF.

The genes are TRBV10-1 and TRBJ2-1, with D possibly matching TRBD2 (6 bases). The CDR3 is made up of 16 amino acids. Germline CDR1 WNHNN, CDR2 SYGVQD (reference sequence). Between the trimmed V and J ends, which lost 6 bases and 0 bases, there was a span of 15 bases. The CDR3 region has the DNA TGCGCCAGCAGCGACACCGGGGGTAGCTCCTACAATGAGCAGTTCTTC. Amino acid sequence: CASSDTGGSSYNEQFF.

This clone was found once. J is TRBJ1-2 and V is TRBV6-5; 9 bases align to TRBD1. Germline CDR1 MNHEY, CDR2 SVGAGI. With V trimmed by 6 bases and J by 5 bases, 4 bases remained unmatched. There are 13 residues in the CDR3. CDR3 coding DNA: TGTGCCAGCAGGGCGGGACAGGGATATGGCTACACCTTC. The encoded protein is CASRAGQGYGYTF.

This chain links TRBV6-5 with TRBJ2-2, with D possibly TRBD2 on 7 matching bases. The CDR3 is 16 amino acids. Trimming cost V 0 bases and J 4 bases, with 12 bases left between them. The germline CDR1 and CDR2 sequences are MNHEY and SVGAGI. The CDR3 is CASSYSRGRSTGELFF. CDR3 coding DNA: TGTGCCAGCAGTTACTCGCGGGGGCGTTCCACCGGGGAGCTGTTTTTT.

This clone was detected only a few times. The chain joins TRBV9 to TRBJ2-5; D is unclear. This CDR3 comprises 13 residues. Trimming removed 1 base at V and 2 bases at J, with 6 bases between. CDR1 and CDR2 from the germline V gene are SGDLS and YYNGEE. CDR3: CASSVLGQETQYF. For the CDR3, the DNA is TGTGCCAGCAGCGTACTGGGACAAGAGACCCAGTACTTC.

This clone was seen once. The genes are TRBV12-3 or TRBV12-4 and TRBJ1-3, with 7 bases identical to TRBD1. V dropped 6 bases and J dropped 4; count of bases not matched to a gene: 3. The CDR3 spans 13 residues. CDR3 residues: CASRRDRGNTIYF. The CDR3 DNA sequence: TGTGCCAGCAGACGGGACAGAGGAAACACCATATATTTT.

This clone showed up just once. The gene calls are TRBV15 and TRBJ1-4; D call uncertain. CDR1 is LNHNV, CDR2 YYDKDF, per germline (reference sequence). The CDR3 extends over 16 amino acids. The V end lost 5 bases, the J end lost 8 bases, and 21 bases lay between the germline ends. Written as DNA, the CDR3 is TGTGCCACCAGCGTCCGGGTCGGCGGAGGCGGGGAAAAACTGTTTTTT. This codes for CATSVRVGGGGEKLFF.

CDR3 loop: CASRITSGPRFDEQYF. CDR3 nucleotides: TGCGCCAGCAGGATTACTAGCGGACCCCGTTTCGACGAGCAGTACTTC. The V call is TRBV5-1, the J call TRBJ2-7; 8 bases line up with TRBD2. The CDR3 sequence is 16 residues long. V was clipped by 5 bases and J by 5 bases; unmatched bases: 15. CDR1 and CDR2 (germline): SGHRS, YFSETQ. The full variable domain, completed using reference TRBV5-1 and TRBJ2-7, is KAGVTQTPRYLIKTRGQQVTLSCSPISGHRSVSWYQQTPGQGLQFLFEYFSETQRNKGNFPGRFSGRQFSNSRSEMNVSTLELGDSALYLCASRITSGPRFDEQYFGPGTRLTVT.

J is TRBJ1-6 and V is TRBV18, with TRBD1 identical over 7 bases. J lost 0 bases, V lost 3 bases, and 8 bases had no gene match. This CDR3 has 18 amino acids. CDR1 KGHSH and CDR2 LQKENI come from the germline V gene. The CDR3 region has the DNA TGTGCCAGCTCACCCATTCCGGGACAGAGCTCCTATAATTCACCCCTCCACTTT. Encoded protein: CASSPIPGQSSYNSPLHF.

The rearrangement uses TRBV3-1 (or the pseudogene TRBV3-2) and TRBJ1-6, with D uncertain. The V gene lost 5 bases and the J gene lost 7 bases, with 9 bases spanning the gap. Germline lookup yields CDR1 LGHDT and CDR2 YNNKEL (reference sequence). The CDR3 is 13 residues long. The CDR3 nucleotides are TGTGCCAGCAGCTTGACCGGGAATTCACCCCTCCACTTT. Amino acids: CASSLTGNSPLHF.

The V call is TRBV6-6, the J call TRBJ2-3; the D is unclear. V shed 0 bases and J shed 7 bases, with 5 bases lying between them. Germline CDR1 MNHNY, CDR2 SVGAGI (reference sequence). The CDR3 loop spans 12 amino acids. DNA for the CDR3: TGTGCCAGCAGTTACTCCGTAAATACGCAGTATTTT. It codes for CASSYSVNTQYF.